These 31 T cell receptor beta chains were all obtained from the same sample, sequenced in a study of T-cell memory formation after mild COVID-19. TCRdb recomputed calls from the 5' RACE reads with MiXCR, one row per CDR3 protein. Among hundreds of thousands of distinct CDR3 sequences listed, 28% were seen once. The sample was PBMCs or a T cell subset sorted from them (not recorded which). The receptors come from an adult woman who had mild COVID-19 (a few samples of this study predate the infection). Cell type and time point are not known.

The chain recombines TRBV19 with TRBJ1-1, with TRBD1 matching over 8 bases. Looked up from germline, CDR1 is LNHDA and CDR2 is SQIVND (reference sequence). Trimming took 5 bases from V and 7 from J; bases not matched to a gene: 12. There are 15 residues in the CDR3. CDR3: CASSADREGRREAFF. For the CDR3, the DNA is TGTGCCAGTAGTGCGGACAGGGAAGGAAGGCGTGAAGCTTTCTTT.

A few counts support this clonotype. The rearrangement joins TRBV7-2 to TRBJ2-3; tentatively, D is TRBD2 (6 bases). This CDR3 has 12 amino acids. Germline-derived CDR1 and CDR2 are SGHTA and FQGNSA. V gave up 1 base and J gave up 10 bases, with 9 bases separating them. The CDR3 here is CASSLGGGSQYF. The CDR3 region has the DNA TGTGCCAGCAGCTTAGGCGGAGGGTCGCAGTATTTT.

This clonotype was seen a handful of times. J is TRBJ2-6 and V is TRBV20-1, with no clear D. This CDR3 region has 13 residues. The V and J ends lost 4 bases and 4 bases respectively, with 8 bases between them. Looked up from germline, CDR1 is DFQATT and CDR2 is SNEGSKA (reference sequence). This chain's CDR3 is CSAKWSGANVLTF. The CDR3 region has the DNA TGCAGTGCTAAGTGGTCCGGGGCCAACGTCCTGACTTTC.

The CDR3 loop reads CASSSGGGAGNEQFF. The CDR3 DNA reads as TGTGCCAGCAGCTCCGGTGGGGGGGCGGGCAATGAGCAGTTCTTC. The V call is TRBV7-9, the J call TRBJ2-1; possibly TRBD2 for D (7 bases). This CDR3 is 15 amino acids long. V dropped 4 bases and J dropped 6 bases, with 16 bases sitting between them. CDR1 and CDR2 (germline): SEHNR, FQNEAQ (reference sequence).

The chain combines TRBV4-3 with TRBJ2-5; the match to TRBD2 covers 12 bases. The V gene's germline CDR1 is LGHNA and CDR2 YSLEER. J gave up 4 bases and V 1 base, and 4 bases lay outside the gene matches. The CDR3 extends over 16 amino acids. The CDR3 protein is CASSQGTSGTAETQYF. CDR3 nucleotides: TGCGCCAGCAGCCAAGGGACTAGCGGGACGGCAGAGACCCAGTACTTC.

V and J are TRBV6-5 and TRBJ2-1; D possibly corresponds to TRBD1 (6 bases). From germline, CDR1 is MNHEY and CDR2 SVGAGI. The CDR3 length is 14 residues. The ends were cut back, 7 bases at V and 5 bases at J, with 15 bases in the middle. The CDR3 here is CASTPPTGNNEQFF. The CDR3 nucleotides are TGTGCCAGCACCCCCCCCACAGGGAACAATGAGCAGTTCTTC.

In this sample, this clonotype turned up a few times. The gene calls are TRBV6-1 and TRBJ2-7, with D unresolved. The CDR3 consists of 14 residues. Trimming removed 8 bases at V and 4 bases at J, with 18 bases between. CDR1 is MNHNS and CDR2 is SASEGT in the germline V gene. For the CDR3, the DNA is TGTGCCAGCGGAAGCACGTGGACGGCATACGAGCAGTACTTC. The encoded protein is CASGSTWTAYEQYF.

This clonotype was seen more than once but under ten times. The J gene is TRBJ1-6, the V gene TRBV19; D may be TRBD1 (5 bases). Germline V gene sequence: CDR1 LNHDA, CDR2 SQIVND (reference sequence). This CDR3 contains 13 residues. Trimming removed 3 bases at V and 12 bases at J, with 12 bases between. CDR3 in DNA: TGTGCCAGTAGTATCGAGGGTAGGGGACCCCTCCACTTT. This codes for CASSIEGRGPLHF.

The chain recombines TRBV24-1 with TRBJ2-2, with 11 bases aligning to TRBD2. Trimming removed 0 bases from V and 5 bases from J; junction bases left unmatched: 7. Per the germline V gene, CDR1 is KGHDR and CDR2 is SFDVKD. The CDR3 spans 18 residues. Here the CDR3 DNA reads TGTGCCACCAGTGATTTGAGGGCTAGCGGGGGGAAGACCGGGGAGCTGTTTTTT. Protein: CATSDLRASGGKTGELFF.

In this sample, this clonotype turned up a few times. J is TRBJ2-3 and V is TRBV18, with D unresolved. CDR1 is KGHSH, CDR2 LQKENI, per germline. V was clipped by 0 bases and J by 0 bases, with 7 bases between them. CDR3 length: 15 amino acids. The CDR3 loop is CASSPPVRSTDTQYF. CDR3 coding DNA: TGTGCCAGCTCACCACCGGTACGGAGCACAGATACGCAGTATTTT.

The rearrangement joins TRBV15 to TRBJ2-4, with D perhaps assigned TRBD1 or TRBD2 (5 bases each). V dropped 5 bases and J dropped 0 bases, with 17 bases sitting between them. CDR1 and CDR2 (germline): LNHNV, YYDKDF (reference sequence). The CDR3 has 17 amino acids. Written as DNA, the CDR3 is TGTGCCACCAGCCCCCGGGGTCAGGGTTTAGCCAAAAACATTCAGTACTTC. Protein: CATSPRGQGLAKNIQYF.

This clonotype occurred a few times. The J gene is TRBJ2-5, the V gene TRBV18, with D possibly being TRBD1 (5 bases). Germline assignment: CDR1 KGHSH and CDR2 LQKENI. This CDR3 region has 13 residues. V was cut by 1 base and J by 5 bases, with 8 bases left in between. In nucleotides, the CDR3 is TGTGCCAGCTCACCACTACAGGCCGAGACCCAGTACTTC. Encoded protein: CASSPLQAETQYF. Based on the CDR3 plus reference TRBV18 and TRBJ2-5, the full variable domain is NAGVMQNPRHLVRRRGQEARLRCSPMKGHSHVYWYRQLPEEGLKFMVYLQKENIIDESGMPKERFSAEFPKEGPSILRIQQVVRGDSAAYFCASSPLQAETQYFGPGTRLLVL.

This clonotype was detected only a few times. The chain is built from TRBV7-6 and TRBJ2-7, with 7 nucleotides matching TRBD2. The CDR3 extends over 15 amino acids. Per germline, CDR1 SGHVS and CDR2 FNYEAQ. The V segment lost 6 bases and the J segment 2 bases; nucleotides outside the gene matches: 10. The CDR3 loop is CASSSLSGKTYEQYF. DNA for the CDR3: TGTGCCAGCAGTTCCCTAAGCGGGAAAACCTACGAGCAGTACTTC.

This clonotype turned up a few times. The chain links TRBV12-3 or TRBV12-4 to TRBJ2-3, with TRBD1 matching over 11 bases. This CDR3 has 15 residues. V lost 7 bases to trimming and J lost 4 bases; unmatched junction nucleotides: 7. CDR3 amino acids: CASNLRTGGSDTQYF. The CDR3 region has the DNA TGTGCCAGCAACCTCCGGACAGGGGGCTCAGATACGCAGTATTTT.

This clonotype was observed a few times. V usage is TRBV5-1 and J usage is TRBJ2-1; 7 nucleotides match TRBD2. Germline V CDR1 and CDR2: SGHRS, YFSETQ. With V trimmed by 3 bases and J by 5 bases, 23 bases remained unmatched. The CDR3 spans 20 residues. CDR3 residues: CASSSSRDLAVMRDDNEQFF. Written as DNA, the CDR3 is TGCGCCAGCAGCTCCTCGAGGGACCTAGCGGTCATGAGGGACGACAATGAGCAGTTCTTC. Looking up the rest from reference TRBV5-1 and TRBJ2-1 gives the full variable domain: KAGVTQTPRYLIKTRGQQVTLSCSPISGHRSVSWYQQTPGQGLQFLFEYFSETQRNKGNFPGRFSGRQFSNSRSEMNVSTLELGDSALYLCASSSSRDLAVMRDDNEQFFGPGTRLTVL.

The V call is TRBV6-1, the J call TRBJ2-5; TRBD1 might be the D (6 bases). CDR3 length: 15 residues. The germline V gene encodes CDR1 MNHNS and CDR2 SASEGT. Between the trimmed V and J ends, which lost 5 bases and 5 bases, there was a span of 18 bases. CDR3: CASSTPVGALETQYF. The CDR3 nucleotides are TGTGCCAGCAGTACCCCGGTGGGGGCCTTGGAGACCCAGTACTTC.

This clonotype was counted between two and nine times. This rearrangement joins TRBV15 to TRBJ2-1; D perhaps matches TRBD1 (8 bases). This CDR3 is built from 17 residues. Germline loops: CDR1 LNHNV, CDR2 YYDKDF (reference sequence). Trimming shortened V by 3 bases and J by 7 bases, and 22 bases separated the two germline ends. CDR3 sequence (DNA): TGTGCCACCAGCAGCCTCGACAGGGGAGGGTTAGTGAATGAGCAGTTCTTC. Its protein product is CATSSLDRGGLVNEQFF.

V gene TRBV7-9 combines with J gene TRBJ2-1; D not certain. Per germline, CDR1 SEHNR and CDR2 FQNEAQ (reference sequence). This CDR3 spans 13 amino acids. Trimming stripped 4 bases from V and 8 bases from J, with 12 bases between. The DNA of the CDR3 is TGTGCCAGCAGCTCCCACCTTGGAGATGAGCAGTTCTTC. Translation gives CASSSHLGDEQFF.

This clonotype occurred a few times. This chain connects TRBV12-3 or TRBV12-4 to TRBJ2-5; the D is unclear. Trimming removed 3 bases from V and 0 bases from J, with 8 bases in between. The CDR3 is 14 residues long. For the CDR3, the DNA is TGTGCCAGCAGTTTGGCACCCTACCAAGAGACCCAGTACTTC. Translation: CASSLAPYQETQYF.

This chain links TRBV6-6 with TRBJ2-7; 8 bases fit TRBD1. V dropped 0 bases and J dropped 2; count of bases not matched to a gene: 6. CDR1 and CDR2 (germline): MNHNY, SVGAGI (reference sequence). There are 16 residues in the CDR3. The CDR3: CASSYSTTGAAYEQYF. In DNA, the CDR3 is TGTGCCAGCAGTTACTCGACGACAGGGGCCGCCTACGAGCAGTACTTC.

This clonotype was counted between two and nine times. This chain joins TRBV6-5 and TRBJ2-7, with TRBD1 matching 10 bases. Trimming removed 1 base from V and 3 bases from J; junction bases left unmatched: 3. The CDR3 has 15 amino acids. Germline assignment: CDR1 MNHEY and CDR2 SVGAGI. The CDR3 loop reads CASSYWGQGYYEQYF. Here the CDR3 DNA reads TGTGCCAGCAGTTACTGGGGACAGGGGTACTACGAGCAGTACTTC.

This chain connects TRBV30 to TRBJ2-5; 14 bases map to TRBD2. V lost 3 bases to trimming and J lost 4 bases; unmatched junction nucleotides: 4. The CDR3 is 15 residues long. CDR1 GTSNPN and CDR2 SVGIG come from the germline V gene (reference sequence). The CDR3 is CAWSPGLAGVETQYF. In nucleotides, the CDR3 is TGTGCCTGGAGCCCGGGACTAGCGGGAGTAGAGACCCAGTACTTC.

The chain uses TRBV5-1 and TRBJ2-1; D is uncertain. The germline CDR1 and CDR2 sequences are SGHRS and YFSETQ. This CDR3 contains 14 residues. V was shortened by 0 bases and J by 6 bases, with 10 bases between the two germline ends. CDR3 in amino acids: CASSLGHSGNEQFF. DNA of the CDR3: TGCGCCAGCAGCTTGGGTCACTCCGGCAATGAGCAGTTCTTC.

This clonotype was seen a few times. This chain uses TRBV7-8 with TRBJ1-1; possible D gene TRBD1, 6 bases. Germline CDR1 and CDR2: SGHVS and FQNEAQ. This CDR3 has 18 amino acids. The V end was cut by 1 base, the J end by 0 bases, with 18 bases between. In DNA form, the CDR3 reads TGTGCCAGCAGCTTAGGCGCCGGACAGCTACACTTGAACACTGAAGCTTTCTTT. Translating gives CASSLGAGQLHLNTEAFF. Supplemented by reference TRBV7-8 and TRBJ1-1, the full variable domain reads GAGVSQSPRYKVAKRGQDVALRCDPISGHVSLFWYQQALGQGPEFLTYFQNEAQLDKSGLPSDRFFAERPEGSVSTLKIQRTQQEDSAVYLCASSLGAGQLHLNTEAFFGQGTRLTVV.

The chain combines TRBV12-3 or TRBV12-4 with TRBJ1-2; tentative D call: TRBD1 (5 bases). This CDR3 region has 13 residues. Trimming pared 5 bases from V and 4 bases from J, leaving 11 bases between. CDR3 sequence reads: CASSQGPPYGYTF. The CDR3 region has the DNA TGTGCCAGCAGTCAGGGTCCTCCCTATGGCTACACCTTC.

CDR3 sequence: CASSHRVISETQYF. CDR3 DNA sequence: TGTGCCAGTAGCCACAGGGTTATCTCGGAGACCCAGTACTTC. The chain employs TRBV19 and TRBJ2-5, with a possible D match to TRBD1 (6 bases). The CDR3 covers 14 residues. Germline-derived CDR1 and CDR2 are LNHDA and SQIVND (reference sequence). Trimming took 6 bases from V and 5 from J, leaving 16 bases between them.

This chain uses TRBV23-1 with TRBJ2-1; D is perhaps TRBD1 or TRBD2 (7 bases each). TRBV23-1 is reported as an ORF; its role is uncertain. Between the trimmed V and J ends, which lost 8 bases and 9 bases, there was a span of 11 bases. This CDR3 is 11 amino acids long. CDR3 region: CASPRGGEQFF. In DNA form, the CDR3 reads TGCGCCAGCCCCAGGGGGGGTGAGCAGTTCTTC.

This clonotype showed up just once. The chain is built from TRBV19 and TRBJ1-1; D is ambiguous. Germline V lookup: CDR1 LNHDA, CDR2 SQIVND (reference sequence). V was cut by 7 bases and J by 0 bases, with 12 bases left in between. The CDR3 length is 14 residues. This chain's CDR3 is CASINGVLNTEAFF. In DNA form, the CDR3 reads TGTGCCAGTATCAACGGCGTCCTGAACACTGAAGCTTTCTTT.

The chain links TRBV29-1 to TRBJ2-5; D remains ambiguous. The CDR3 is 12 amino acids. CDR1 and CDR2 (germline): SQVTM, ANQGSEA. Trimming left V 7 bases short and J 5 bases short, with 14 bases between. CDR3 loop: CSAGRTMETQYF. CDR3 sequence (DNA): TGCAGCGCGGGTAGGACCATGGAGACCCAGTACTTC.

A single count supports this clonotype. The chain combines TRBV28 with TRBJ2-7; 11 nucleotides match TRBD1. Germline CDR1 MDHEN, CDR2 SYDVKM. The trim removed 3 bases at V and 5 bases at J, leaving 12 bases unmatched. The CDR3 extends over 17 amino acids. The CDR3: CASSLFLGQGDGDEQYF. The CDR3 DNA is TGTGCCAGCAGTTTGTTCCTGGGACAGGGGGACGGCGACGAGCAGTACTTC.

The table lists this clonotype with a few counts. This chain uses TRBV29-1 with TRBJ1-3; 10 bases agree with TRBD1. In germline, CDR1 is SQVTM, CDR2 ANQGSEA. V trimming: 6 bases; J trimming: 4 bases; junction bases outside the gene matches: 6. This CDR3 spans 14 amino acids. The CDR3 sequence: CSVRQGAMGNTIYF. CDR3 in DNA: TGCAGCGTGAGACAGGGGGCAATGGGAAACACCATATATTTT.